This TCR beta chain was recovered during a study of control samples from healthy donors and cancer patients. V was shortened by 5 bases and J by 2 bases, with 0 bases between the two germline ends. CDR3 length: 11 amino acids. Germline V gives CDR1 SGHTA, CDR2 FQGTGA. Only in-frame clones appear in the TCRdb table, and some are missing; sequencing was by immunoSEQ multiplex PCR. The data contain approximately 130,000 clones, about 83% of them seen just once; the ten biggest clones take up 9% to 14%. Sequenced material: blood. The V call is TRBV7-3, the J call TRBJ2-2; D not resolved. The TCR was taken from a man aged 25 to 40 in good health. The CDR3 bases are TGTGCCAGCAGCAACACCGGGGAGCTGTTTTTT. It codes for CASSNTGELFF.